The 16 T cell receptor beta chains listed next were all sequenced from one sample in a study of blood T cell repertoires in COVID-19. Sequencing used immunoSEQ multiplex PCR; TCRdb keeps in-frame clones, though not all of them. The sample consists of 300,000 to 450,000 clones, roughly four fifths of them appearing once. The sample taken for sequencing was peripheral blood. All receptors come from a human donor with acute or convalescent COVID-19. The donor label of this sample is uncertain.

The chain is built from TRBV5-1 and TRBJ2-3; D perhaps matches TRBD1 (5 bases). Germline CDR1 and CDR2: SGHRS and YFSETQ. The CDR3 is 13 amino acids. Trimming left V 7 bases short and J 0 bases short, with 9 bases between. CDR3 region: CASGHPSTDTQYF. CDR3 coding DNA: TGCGCCAGCGGACACCCGAGCACAGATACGCAGTATTTT.

This rearrangement joins TRBV7-2 to TRBJ2-1, with TRBD1 identical over 8 bases. Germline assignment: CDR1 SGHTA and CDR2 FQGNSA. Trimming at V came to 1 base and at J to 5 bases, leaving 4 bases not matched to a gene. CDR3 length: 15 amino acids. The CDR3 bases are TGTGCCAGCAGCTTAGAAGGGACAGGTAACAATGAGCAGTTCTTC. It yields the protein CASSLEGTGNNEQFF.

This rearrangement joins TRBV29-1 to TRBJ1-2, with 7 nucleotides matching TRBD1. With 6 bases clipped from V and 4 bases from J, the junction kept 8 bases outside the gene matches. The CDR3 extends over 13 amino acids. Germline V gene data show CDR1 as SQVTM and CDR2 as ANQGSEA. CDR3 nucleotide sequence: TGCAGCGTCGGAAGGGGGCTTGGCTATGGCTACACCTTC. Residues: CSVGRGLGYGYTF.

CDR3 amino acids: CASSPIETGLDSPLHF. In DNA, the CDR3 is TGTGCCAGCTCACCAATCGAGACAGGGCTAGACTCACCCCTCCACTTT. This sequence joins TRBV18 and TRBJ1-6; 7 bases align to TRBD1. Germline CDR1 KGHSH, CDR2 LQKENI. J gave up 10 bases and V 2 bases, and 11 bases lay outside the gene matches. The CDR3 extends over 16 amino acids.

The chain uses TRBV10-3 and TRBJ1-6; no clear D gene. Germline assignment: CDR1 ENHRY and CDR2 SYGVKD. The CDR3 has 13 amino acids. The ends were cut back, 6 bases at V and 10 bases at J, with 13 bases in the middle. The CDR3: CAISREESSPLHF. The CDR3 nucleotides read TGTGCCATCAGCCGAGAGGAGAGCTCACCCCTCCACTTT.

The rearrangement links TRBV19 to TRBJ2-4, with D possibly TRBD2 on 7 matching bases. This CDR3 is built from 17 residues. Per the germline V gene, CDR1 is LNHDA and CDR2 is SQIVND (reference sequence). Trimming pared 7 bases from V and 4 bases from J, leaving 23 bases between. For the CDR3, the DNA is TGTGCCAGTACTCCCTGGGGGAGGGGCCAGGGGAAAAACATTCAGTACTTC. Protein: CASTPWGRGQGKNIQYF.

The V and J genes are TRBV9 and TRBJ1-3; weak D call: TRBD1 (5 bases). The germline V gene has CDR1 SGDLS and CDR2 YYNGEE. There are 16 residues in the CDR3. V was shortened by 4 bases and J by 1 base, with 15 bases between the two germline ends. CDR3 DNA: TGTGCCAGCAGCACCCGACAGTTTGATTCTGGAAACACCATATATTTT. This codes for CASSTRQFDSGNTIYF. Drawing the rest from reference TRBV9 and TRBJ1-3, the complete variable domain is DSGVTQTPKHLITATGQRVTLRCSPRSGDLSVYWYQQSLDQGLQFLIQYYNGEERAKGNILERFSAQQFPDLHSELNLSSLELGDSALYFCASSTRQFDSGNTIYFGEGSWLTVV.

This clone has more than one count but fewer than ten. The chain has TRBV28 and TRBJ1-2; D gene unclear. The CDR3 has 12 residues. V lost 4 bases and J lost 4, with 7 bases in between. Germline CDR1 MDHEN, CDR2 SYDVKM. The CDR3 DNA sequence: TGTGCCAGCAGTTCGCCGGGCTATGGCTACACCTTC. Protein product: CASSSPGYGYTF.

The chain employs TRBV19 and TRBJ1-1; D might be TRBD1 (6 bases). The CDR3 has 14 amino acids. V lost 7 bases and J 3 bases, leaving 15 bases between the germline ends. CDR1 is LNHDA and CDR2 is SQIVND in the germline V gene (reference sequence). CDR3: CASNTDTGYTEAFF. CDR3 sequence (DNA): TGTGCCAGTAACACGGACACAGGGTACACTGAAGCTTTCTTT.

J is TRBJ2-7 and V is TRBV19, with a tentative D call TRBD1 (6 bases). Between the trimmed V and J ends, which lost 4 bases and 0 bases, there was a span of 13 bases. CDR1 and CDR2 from the germline V gene are LNHDA and SQIVND (reference sequence). CDR3 size: 15 residues. The CDR3 DNA sequence: TGTGCCAGTAGTACAGGGGACACTGACTCCTACGAGCAGTACTTC. The encoded protein is CASSTGDTDSYEQYF.

The chain employs TRBV5-1 and TRBJ1-4, with D hard to call. The CDR3 is made up of 12 amino acids. With 0 bases removed from V and 8 bases from J, the gap between germline ends came to 5 bases. Germline CDR1 SGHRS, CDR2 YFSETQ. The CDR3: CASSLAGEKLFF. CDR3 DNA: TGCGCCAGCAGCTTGGCCGGGGAAAAACTGTTTTTT.

This chain uses TRBV18 with TRBJ2-1; D possibly corresponds to TRBD1 (5 bases). V was pared by 8 bases and J by 3 bases, with 11 bases between. CDR3 size: 13 residues. Per germline, CDR1 KGHSH and CDR2 LQKENI. The CDR3 DNA reads TGTGCCAGCACAGACCAGGGCTACAATGAGCAGTTCTTC. This codes for CASTDQGYNEQFF.

The chain links TRBV7-9 to TRBJ2-7; TRBD1 agrees at 9 bases. J was trimmed by 5 bases and V by 5 bases; bases with no gene match: 7. From germline, CDR1 is SEHNR and CDR2 FQNEAQ (reference sequence). CDR3 size: 14 residues. CDR3 DNA sequence: TGTGCCAGCAGCCTTGAGACAGGGGGAAACGAGCAGTACTTC. It yields the protein CASSLETGGNEQYF.

The chain couples TRBV5-5 to TRBJ2-5; the D gene is possibly TRBD1 (6 bases). The V gene lost 0 bases and the J gene lost 7 bases, with 13 bases spanning the gap. Germline-derived CDR1 and CDR2 are SGHKS and YYEKEE (reference sequence). The CDR3 consists of 14 residues. The CDR3 reads CASSLEGDGGTQYF. The CDR3 DNA follows: TGTGCCAGCAGCTTGGAGGGGGATGGAGGGACCCAGTACTTC. The full variable domain, in which reference TRBV5-5 and TRBJ2-5 provide the parts outside the CDR3, is DAGVTQSPTHLIKTRGQQVTLRCSPISGHKSVSWYQQVLGQGPQFIFQYYEKEERGRGNFPDRFSARQFPNYSSELNVNALLLGDSALYLCASSLEGDGGTQYFGPGTRLLVL.

This chain connects TRBV4-2 to TRBJ2-5, with D tentatively TRBD1 (5 bases). Per the germline V gene, CDR1 is LGHNA and CDR2 is YNFKEQ. Deletions cut 0 bases from V and 5 bases from J, with 13 bases between. The CDR3 spans 15 residues. In DNA form, the CDR3 reads TGTGCCAGCAGCCAAGATACGGTCCCAGGGGAGACCCAGTACTTC. It yields the protein CASSQDTVPGETQYF.

The chain uses TRBV7-6 and TRBJ1-2; D gene unclear. Germline V CDR1 and CDR2: SGHVS, FNYEAQ. The CDR3 contains 16 residues. The germline V and J ends were trimmed by 2 bases and 0 bases, with 13 bases remaining between them. This CDR3 reads CASSLRETISNYGYTF. CDR3 in DNA: TGTGCCAGCAGCTTACGGGAGACTATATCTAACTATGGCTACACCTTC.